Sequencing of this TCR beta chain was carried out in a study of response to subunit inactivated influenza vaccine. Study findings and constraints: The study's authors posited that every seasonal influenza vaccination enlists few new T cells.

TCRdb re-derived calls from the RT-PCR reads in MiXCR, one entry per CDR3 protein. The repertoire holds about 310,000 distinct CDR3 sequences, with around 20% as singletons. This clonotype was found a few times. Its antigen is unidentified. The CDR3 spans 17 residues. In germline, CDR1 is SGHAT, CDR2 FQNNGV. With 1 base removed from V and 5 bases from J, the gap between germline ends came to 18 bases. The sequence derives from a man aged 50-75 years who received an inactivated influenza vaccine. This chain links TRBV11-2 with TRBJ2-1, with a possible D match to TRBD1 (5 bases). Sequenced material: PBMCs from blood, taken roughly 20 months after vaccination. This CDR3 is CASSLVRMQGTHNEQFF. The CDR3 bases are TGTGCCAGCAGCTTAGTTCGCATGCAGGGTACACACAATGAGCAGTTCTTC.